The T cell receptor (beta chain) described here comes from a study of cytomegalovirus exposure and HLA in healthy donors. Regarding this clone: As yet, its antigen is unknown.

Trimming pared 4 bases from V and 4 bases from J, leaving 9 bases between. The CDR3 is made up of 13 amino acids. Germline CDR1 is PRHDT and CDR2 is FYEKMQ (reference sequence). Here immunoSEQ multiplex PCR was the method, and the copy in TCRdb shows in-frame clones only, minus some. The sample carries 110,000 or so clones, around 95% recorded once. Findings and limits, study-wide: The listing of 150 to 200 TCR beta chains classed them as cytomegalovirus-associated.

The sequence came from a woman between 18 and 29 years old in good health and CMV-seronegative. The genes are TRBV13 and TRBJ2-3; D is ambiguous. Sequenced sample: PBMCs. CDR3 residues: CASSSPLADTQYF. CDR3 sequence (DNA): TGTGCCAGCAGCTCCCCCCTAGCAGATACGCAGTATTTT.